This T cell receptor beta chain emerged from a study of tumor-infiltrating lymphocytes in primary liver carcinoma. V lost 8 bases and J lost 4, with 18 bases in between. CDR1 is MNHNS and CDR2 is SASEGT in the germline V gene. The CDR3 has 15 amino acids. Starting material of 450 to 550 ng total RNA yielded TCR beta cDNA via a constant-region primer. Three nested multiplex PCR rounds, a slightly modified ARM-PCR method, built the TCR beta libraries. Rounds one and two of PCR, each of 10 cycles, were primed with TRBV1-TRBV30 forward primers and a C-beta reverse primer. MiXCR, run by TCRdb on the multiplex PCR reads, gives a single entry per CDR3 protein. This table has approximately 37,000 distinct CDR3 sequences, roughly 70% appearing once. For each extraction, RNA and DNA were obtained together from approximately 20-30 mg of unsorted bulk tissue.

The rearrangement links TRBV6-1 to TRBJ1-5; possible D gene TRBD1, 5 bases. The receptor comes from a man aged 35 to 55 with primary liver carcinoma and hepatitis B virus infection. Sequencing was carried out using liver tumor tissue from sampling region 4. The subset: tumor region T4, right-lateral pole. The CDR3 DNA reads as TGTGCCAGCCGGGTGACTAGTGACAGTAATCAGCCCCAGCATTTT. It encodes CASRVTSDSNQPQHF.